This is a list of T cell receptor beta chains from one sample in a study of cytomegalovirus exposure and HLA in healthy donors. Sequencing used immunoSEQ multiplex PCR; TCRdb keeps in-frame clones, though not all of them. The data hold roughly 150,000 clones, with about four fifths observed a single time. Specimen: PBMCs. Receptor source: a male donor in good health and CMV-seronegative. CDR3s leave out the opening cysteine and the closing phenylalanine or tryptophan. Fields, in order: J gene, D gene, clone size, V gene, CDR3 protein. A D gene is named only where the DNA matches it firmly. Clone sizes are given selectively: once, few, many, or a class where the clone is expanded.

TRBJ2-5	NA	NA	TRBV18	ASSPNGGKETQY
TRBJ2-1	TRBD1	few	TRBV9	ASSLQGADEQF
TRBJ2-7	TRBD2	NA	TRBV18	ASSPTSGDYEQY
TRBJ1-5	NA	once	TRBV25-1	ASGGGGANQPQH
TRBJ1-1	TRBD1	NA	TRBV19	ASSPWTGNTEAF
TRBJ2-2	TRBD1	NA	TRBV6-5	ASSGTGPTGELF
TRBJ1-1	NA	few	TRBV18	ATNAAVDMSGAF
TRBJ1-2	NA	NA	TRBV19	ASSSPGNNYGYT
TRBJ1-1	TRBD1	NA	TRBV5-5	ASSLVPDRGLHTEAF
TRBJ2-1	NA	NA	TRBV7-3	ASSLAGSLRNEQF
TRBJ2-4	NA	few	TRBV7-3	ASSLSGKGSKNIQY
TRBJ2-3	NA	few	TRBV30	AWSTSFRTDTQY
TRBJ2-1	NA	once	TRBV7-9	ASSLGDSNEQF
TRBJ2-7	NA	few	TRBV4-1	ASSRSAGGSYEQY
TRBJ2-3	NA	NA	TRBV29-1	SGGGEERDTQY
TRBJ2-1	NA	once	TRBV6-6	ASAEYSYNEQF
TRBJ2-6	TRBD1	NA	TRBV6-5	ASSLTGGANVLT
TRBJ2-7	NA	NA	TRBV4-3	ASSQGQYYEQY
NA	NA	NA	TRBV7-9	ASSPKALTVPYEQY
NA	NA	NA	TRBV29-1	SVNRDSEQY
TRBJ1-6	NA	NA	TRBV6-6	ASGEQPLH
TRBJ2-1	TRBD1	few	TRBV7-3	ASSFGTGPYNEQF
TRBJ2-3	NA	NA	TRBV7-9	ASTHGRGGVPSTDTQY
TRBJ2-7	TRBD1	NA	TRBV30	AWSYLIRDSYEQY
TRBJ1-1	TRBD1	NA	TRBV5-6	ASSWGQGGREAF
TRBJ2-7	TRBD1	NA	TRBV27	ASRLGGSPYEQY
TRBJ2-7	NA	NA	TRBV7-6	ASSLETGEGLYEQY
TRBJ2-3	TRBD2	NA	TRBV4-3	ASSQGASGSTDTQY
TRBJ1-5	TRBD1	NA	TRBV4-1	ASSQAHPTGTGPQH
TRBJ2-1	TRBD2	few	TRBV19	ASSTLAGEGEQF
NA	NA	few	TRBV4-1	ASSQEPTVFSYEQY
TRBJ2-7	TRBD1	NA	TRBV6-1	ASNPGQGFDEQY
TRBJ2-7	NA	NA	TRBV7-9	SSSSRDTLSYEQY
TRBJ2-2	NA	NA	TRBV11-2	ASSLPAGELF
TRBJ2-3	NA	few	TRBV29-1	SVVNLLTDTQY
TRBJ1-5	TRBD1	NA	TRBV6-5	ASSPSTGGAQPQH
TRBJ1-5	TRBD1	once	TRBV7-6	ASSPSRGESNQPQH
TRBJ1-1	NA	NA	TRBV6-5	ASSWDSPGTEAF
TRBJ2-3	NA	NA	TRBV13	ASSLGEADTQY
TRBJ2-7	NA	NA	TRBV6-1	ASSEPGGFYEQY
TRBJ1-2	NA	few	TRBV4-1	ASSQERGVHYGYT
TRBJ2-5	TRBD2	NA	TRBV4-3	ASSQDPFTSGGIN
TRBJ1-2	NA	NA	TRBV19	ASSLFISGQNYGYT
TRBJ2-7	NA	NA	TRBV10-3	AITRDPGEPWEQY
TRBJ2-3	TRBD2	few	TRBV29-1	SVVTSVSTDTQY
TRBJ1-4	NA	NA	TRBV5-4	ASSAINEKLF
TRBJ2-2	NA	few	TRBV4-3	ASSQGTLGDGELF